This T cell receptor (beta chain) comes out of a study of neurological immune-mediated disorders. The CDR3 extends over 15 amino acids. From germline, CDR1 is LNHNV and CDR2 YYDKDF (reference sequence). V dropped 3 bases and J dropped 3 bases, with 15 bases sitting between them. This clonotype was recorded at least ten times. Its antigen is unknown. Study results and limitations: No expanded-clone CDR3 amino acid sequence recurred across subjects, suggesting private TCR-beta repertoires. HTLV-1-associated myelopathy showed the most TCR clonal expansion; multiple sclerosis the least, below healthy controls.

A single run covered 15-18 subjects with over 170 million TCR-beta sequences. TCRdb independently ran MiXCR on the 5' RACE reads; one entry per CDR3 protein. The table has roughly 27,000 distinct CDR3 sequences, about 2.6% seen once. This TCR was recovered from a woman aged 45-65 years with multiple sclerosis. Sequenced input: PBMCs. The genes are TRBV15 and TRBJ2-7, with D perhaps assigned TRBD1 or TRBD2 (5 bases each). The DNA for the CDR3 is TGTGCCACCAGCAGTCCGGGACGGGTTCTCTACGAGCAGTACTTC. Amino acid sequence: CATSSPGRVLYEQYF.